A selection of T cell receptor beta chains follows, all from one sample in a study of blood T cell repertoires in COVID-19. TCRdb's table, derived via immunoSEQ multiplex PCR, lists solely in-frame clones and lacks some. This table holds 230,000 or so clones, roughly 85% found once. Sequencing was performed on PBMCs or T cells enriched from blood (not recorded which). Receptors were obtained from a woman between 40 and 50 years old with acute COVID-19. Each CDR3 is given with its conserved first and last residue. The D gene is left open where the match is weak. Where a row states a size, it is once, few, many or the class of an expanded clone; other rows omit it.

TRBV6-5,NA,16,TRBJ1-1,NA,TGTGCCAGCAGTTCAACCGGGACACCCATGAACACTGAAGCTTTCTTT,CASSSTGTPMNTEAFF
TRBV5-1,TRBD1,15,TRBJ1-4,NA,TGCGCCAGCAGCAGACAGGGGCCCGACGGTGAAAAACTGTTTTTT,CASSRQGPDGEKLFF
TRBV5-1,TRBD1,15,TRBJ1-2,NA,TGCGCCAGCAGCTTAGGACAGGGAGATAGCTATGGCTACACCTTC,CASSLGQGDSYGYTF
TRBV1,NA,15,TRBJ1-5,few,TGCACCAGCAGCTGGGACAGGGGGCTAGGGCAGCCCCAGCATTTT,CTSSWDRGLGQPQHF
TRBV19,NA,18,TRBJ1-1,NA,TGTGCCAGTAGTATGGGGTTGGTCCGGGGGTTGGGGAACACTGAAGCTTTCTTT,CASSMGLVRGLGNTEAFF
TRBV23-1,NA,12,TRBJ2-3,NA,TGCGCCAGCAGCCCCAGGGGCGATACGCAGTATTTT,CASSPRGDTQYF
TRBV12-5,TRBD1,12,TRBJ2-5,once,TGTGCTAGTGGTTTGGGAGGGGGCACCCAGTACTTC,CASGLGGGTQYF
TRBV9,TRBD1,16,TRBJ2-3,NA,TGTGCCAGCAGCGGTCTACAGGGGATTGGTACAGATACGCAGTATTTT,CASSGLQGIGTDTQYF
TRBV7-9,TRBD1,16,TRBJ1-1,NA,TGTGCCAGCAGCCTTCACAAGACAGGGAGTGACACTGAAGCTTTCTTT,CASSLHKTGSDTEAFF
TRBV9,TRBD1,16,TRBJ1-1,NA,TGTGCCAGCAGCGGAGGGTTGGGGACAGGGGGCCCTGAAGCTTTCTTT,CASSGGLGTGGPEAFF
TRBV7-6,TRBD1,15,TRBJ1-1,once,TGTGCCAGCAGCTCAATGACAGGGCCGAACACTGAAGCTTTCTTT,CASSSMTGPNTEAFF
TRBV2,NA,13,TRBJ1-5,NA,TGTGCCAGCAGTGTGTCAAGCAATCAGCCCCAGCATTTT,CASSVSSNQPQHF
TRBV19,TRBD1,15,TRBJ2-7,NA,TGTGCCAGCTCGTCGGGACAGGGGGACGTGTACGAGCAGTACTTC,CASSSGQGDVYEQYF
TRBV19,NA,13,TRBJ1-2,NA,TGTGCCAGTAGTCCAAGGAGTAGCGGACACGGCACCTTC,CASSPRSSGHGTF
TRBV15,NA,13,TRBJ1-5,NA,TGTGCCACCGCAGGGGCGAGCAATCAGCCCCAGCATTTT,CATAGASNQPQHF
TRBV13,TRBD1,16,TRBJ1-4,NA,TGTGCCAGCAGTTTCTATTCCGGGACAGCTAATGAAAAACTGTTTTTT,CASSFYSGTANEKLFF
TRBV28,NA,11,TRBJ1-5,NA,TGTGCCAGCAGTCCAGGAGGGCCCCAGCATTTT,CASSPGGPQHF
TRBV2,NA,15,TRBJ1-5,NA,TGTGCCAGCAGTACATGGAGCCCTGGCAATCAGCCCCAGCATTTT,CASSTWSPGNQPQHF
TRBV18,TRBD1,13,TRBJ1-1,NA,TGTGCCAGTACCCAGGGGGTCGGGACTGAAGCTTTCTTT,CASTQGVGTEAFF